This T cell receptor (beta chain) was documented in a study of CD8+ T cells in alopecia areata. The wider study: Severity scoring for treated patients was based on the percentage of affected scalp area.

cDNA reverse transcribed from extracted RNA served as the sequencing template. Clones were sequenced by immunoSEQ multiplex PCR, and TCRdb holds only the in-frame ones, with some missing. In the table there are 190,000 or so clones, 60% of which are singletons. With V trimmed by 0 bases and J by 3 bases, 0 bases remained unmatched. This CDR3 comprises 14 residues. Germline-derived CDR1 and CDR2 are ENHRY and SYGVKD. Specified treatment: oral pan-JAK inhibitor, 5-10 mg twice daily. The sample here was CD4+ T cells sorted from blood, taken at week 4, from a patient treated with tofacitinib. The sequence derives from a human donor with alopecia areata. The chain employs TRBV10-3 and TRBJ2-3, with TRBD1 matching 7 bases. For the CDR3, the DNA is TGTGCCATCAGTGAGTCGACAGGGACAGATACGCAGTATTTT. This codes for CAISESTGTDTQYF.